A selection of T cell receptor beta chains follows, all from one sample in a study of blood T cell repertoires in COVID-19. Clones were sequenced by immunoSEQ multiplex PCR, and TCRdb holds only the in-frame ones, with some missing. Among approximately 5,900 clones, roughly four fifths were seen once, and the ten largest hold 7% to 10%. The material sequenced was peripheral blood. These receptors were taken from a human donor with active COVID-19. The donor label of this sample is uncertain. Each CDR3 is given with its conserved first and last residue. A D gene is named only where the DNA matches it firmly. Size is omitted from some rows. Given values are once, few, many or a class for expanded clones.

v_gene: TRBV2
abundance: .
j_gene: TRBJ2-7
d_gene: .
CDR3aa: CASEGYEQYF
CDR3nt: TGTGCCAGCGAGGGCTACGAGCAGTACTTC

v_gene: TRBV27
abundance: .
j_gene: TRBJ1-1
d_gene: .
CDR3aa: CASSFRGNTEAFF
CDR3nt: TGTGCCAGCAGTTTCAGGGGGAACACTGAAGCTTTCTTT

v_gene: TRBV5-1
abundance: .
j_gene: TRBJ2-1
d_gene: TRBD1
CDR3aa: CASSTPGTGGDRGYNEQFF
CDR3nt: TGCGCCAGCAGCACCCCCGGGACAGGGGGTGATCGGGGCTACAATGAGCAGTTCTTC

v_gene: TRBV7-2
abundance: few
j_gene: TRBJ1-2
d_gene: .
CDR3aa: CASSLSIQWGYTF
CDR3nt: TGTGCCAGCAGCTTATCGATCCAGTGGGGCTACACCTTC

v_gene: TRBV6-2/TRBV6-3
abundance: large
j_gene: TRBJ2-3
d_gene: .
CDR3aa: CASSTRPGGTDTQYF
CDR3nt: TGTGCCAGCAGTACGAGGCCCGGAGGAACAGATACGCAGTATTTT

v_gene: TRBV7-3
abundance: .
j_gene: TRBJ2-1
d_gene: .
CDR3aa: CASRSNNEQFF
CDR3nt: TGTGCCAGCAGGTCTAACAATGAGCAGTTCTTC

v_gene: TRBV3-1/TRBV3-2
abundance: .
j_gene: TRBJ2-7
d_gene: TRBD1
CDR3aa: CASSQYGQGVGQYF
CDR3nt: TGTGCCAGCAGCCAGTACGGACAGGGGGTCGGGCAGTACTTC

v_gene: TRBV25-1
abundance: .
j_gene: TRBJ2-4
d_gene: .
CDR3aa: CASTSDGGIQYF
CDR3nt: TGTGCCAGCACCTCCGACGGGGGCATTCAGTACTTC

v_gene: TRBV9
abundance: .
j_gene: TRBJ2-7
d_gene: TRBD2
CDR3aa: CASSVASGGFREQYF
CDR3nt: TGTGCCAGCAGCGTAGCTAGCGGGGGCTTTCGCGAGCAGTACTTC

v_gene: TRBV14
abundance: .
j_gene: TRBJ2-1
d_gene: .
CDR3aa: CASSQVWAGYNEQFF
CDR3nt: TGTGCCAGCAGCCAAGTCTGGGCGGGATACAATGAGCAGTTCTTC

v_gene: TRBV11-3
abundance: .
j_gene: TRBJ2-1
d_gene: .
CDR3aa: CASSPFGGGFDGEQFF
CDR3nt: TGTGCCAGCAGCCCGTTCGGAGGGGGCTTCGATGGTGAGCAGTTCTTC

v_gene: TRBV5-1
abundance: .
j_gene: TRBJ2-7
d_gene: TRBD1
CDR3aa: CASSPGSTGEGSRYEQYF
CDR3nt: TGCGCCAGCAGCCCCGGTTCGACAGGGGAAGGTTCCCGCTACGAGCAGTACTTC

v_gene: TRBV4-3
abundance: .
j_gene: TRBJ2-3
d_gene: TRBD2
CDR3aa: CASSRLAGGTDTQYF
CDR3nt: TGCGCCAGCAGTCGACTAGCGGGAGGGACAGATACGCAGTATTTT

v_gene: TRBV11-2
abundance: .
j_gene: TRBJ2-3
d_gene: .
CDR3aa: CASSIRGDSTDTQYF
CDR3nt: TGTGCCAGCAGCATCCGCGGGGACAGCACAGATACGCAGTATTTT

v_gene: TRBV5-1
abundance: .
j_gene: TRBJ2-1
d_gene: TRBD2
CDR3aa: CASGRANEQFF
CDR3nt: TGCGCCAGTGGGAGGGCAAATGAGCAGTTCTTC

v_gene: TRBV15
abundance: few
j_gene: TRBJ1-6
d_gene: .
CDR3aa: CATRAEGNSYNSPLHF
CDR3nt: TGTGCCACCCGCGCCGAGGGAAACTCCTATAATTCACCCCTCCACTTT

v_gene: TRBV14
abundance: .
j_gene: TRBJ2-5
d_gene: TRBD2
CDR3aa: CASSQWLAGIEETQYF
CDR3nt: TGTGCCAGCAGCCAATGGCTAGCGGGCATTGAAGAGACCCAGTACTTC

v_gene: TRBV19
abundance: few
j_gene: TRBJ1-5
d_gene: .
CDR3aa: CASAAIVRGDHQPQHF
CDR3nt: TGTGCCAGCGCCGCGATTGTACGGGGGGATCATCAGCCCCAGCATTTT

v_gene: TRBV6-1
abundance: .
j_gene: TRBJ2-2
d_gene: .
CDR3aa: CASSEAPVTGELFF
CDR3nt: TGTGCCAGCAGTGAAGCACCAGTCACCGGGGAGCTGTTTTTT

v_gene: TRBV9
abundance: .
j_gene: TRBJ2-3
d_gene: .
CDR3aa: CASSASGTQLGDTQYF
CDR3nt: TGTGCCAGCAGCGCGTCCGGGACACAACTAGGAGATACGCAGTATTTT

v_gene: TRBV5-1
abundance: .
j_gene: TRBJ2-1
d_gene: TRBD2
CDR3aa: CASSPSGSSYNEQFF
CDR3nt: TGCGCCAGCAGCCCTAGCGGGAGCTCCTACAATGAGCAGTTCTTC

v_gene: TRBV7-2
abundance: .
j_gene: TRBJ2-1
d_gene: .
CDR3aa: CASSLAGSRGGQYGNEQFF
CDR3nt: TGTGCCAGCAGCTTAGCGGGGAGCAGGGGAGGGCAGTACGGCAATGAGCAGTTCTTC

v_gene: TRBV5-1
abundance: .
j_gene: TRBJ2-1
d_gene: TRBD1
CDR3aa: CASSLIGTGGYNEQFF
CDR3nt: TGCGCCAGCAGCTTGATCGGAACAGGGGGCTACAATGAGCAGTTCTTC

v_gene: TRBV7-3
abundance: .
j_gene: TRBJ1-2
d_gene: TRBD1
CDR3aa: CASSPVPGQGYGYTF
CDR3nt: TGTGCCAGCAGCCCGGTCCCGGGACAGGGGTATGGCTACACCTTC

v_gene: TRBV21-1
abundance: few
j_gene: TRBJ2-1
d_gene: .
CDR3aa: CASSSTRGICGEQFF
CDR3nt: TGTGCCAGCTCCTCGACCAGGGGGATCTGCGGTGAGCAGTTCTTC

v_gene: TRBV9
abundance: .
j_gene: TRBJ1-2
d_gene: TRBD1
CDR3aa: CASSVSGGGYTF
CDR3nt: TGTGCCAGCAGCGTGTCAGGGGGTGGCTACACCTTC

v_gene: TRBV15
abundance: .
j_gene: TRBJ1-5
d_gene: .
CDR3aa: CATSSPDSVSGPQHF
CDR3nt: TGTGCCACCAGCAGCCCCGACAGTGTTTCGGGGCCCCAGCATTTT

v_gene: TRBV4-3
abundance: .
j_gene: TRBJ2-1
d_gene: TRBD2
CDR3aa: CASSQDEGLGSYNEQFF
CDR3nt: TGCGCCAGCAGCCAAGATGAGGGACTAGGTTCCTACAATGAGCAGTTCTTC

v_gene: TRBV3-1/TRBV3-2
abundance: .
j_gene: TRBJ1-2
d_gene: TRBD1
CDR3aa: CASSHGGQGINYGYTF
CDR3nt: TGTGCCAGCAGCCACGGCGGACAGGGGATTAACTATGGCTACACCTTC

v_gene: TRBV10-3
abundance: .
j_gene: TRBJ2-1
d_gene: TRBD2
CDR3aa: CAIRRLAGGRAEEQFF
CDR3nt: TGTGCCATCAGGCGACTAGCGGGGGGGCGAGCCGAGGAGCAGTTCTTC

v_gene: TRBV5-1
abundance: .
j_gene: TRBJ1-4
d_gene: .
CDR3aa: CASSLDRFREKLFF
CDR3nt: TGCGCCAGCAGCTTGGACAGGTTTCGTGAAAAACTGTTTTTT

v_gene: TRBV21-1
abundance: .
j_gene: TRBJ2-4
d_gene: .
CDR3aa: CASSKQTKNIQYF
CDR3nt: TGTGCCAGCAGCAAACAGACCAAAAACATTCAGTACTTC

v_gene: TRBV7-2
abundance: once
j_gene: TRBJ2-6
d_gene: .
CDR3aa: CASSLTGGAGANVLTF
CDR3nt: TGTGCCAGCAGCTTGACAGGAGGAGCTGGGGCCAACGTCCTGACTTTC

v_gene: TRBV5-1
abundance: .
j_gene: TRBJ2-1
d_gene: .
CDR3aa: CASSLNPLNEQFF
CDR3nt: TGCGCCAGCAGCTTGAATCCCCTCAATGAGCAGTTCTTC

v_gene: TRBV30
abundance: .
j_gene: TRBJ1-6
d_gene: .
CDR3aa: CAWEQGPGSPLHF
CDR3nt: TGTGCCTGGGAACAGGGTCCGGGTTCACCCCTCCACTTT

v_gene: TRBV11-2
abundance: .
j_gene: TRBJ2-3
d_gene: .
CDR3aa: CASSSGGGQTDTQYF
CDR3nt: TGTGCCAGCAGCTCGGGGGGGGGACAGACAGATACGCAGTATTTT

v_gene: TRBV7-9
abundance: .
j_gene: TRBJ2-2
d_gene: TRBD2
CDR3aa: CASSVRLAGVNTGELFF
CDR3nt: TGTGCCAGCAGCGTGCGACTAGCGGGAGTAAACACCGGGGAGCTGTTTTTT

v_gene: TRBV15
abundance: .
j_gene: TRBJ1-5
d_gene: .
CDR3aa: CATSGGTHSNQPQHF
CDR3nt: TGTGCCACCAGCGGAGGGACACATAGCAATCAGCCCCAGCATTTT

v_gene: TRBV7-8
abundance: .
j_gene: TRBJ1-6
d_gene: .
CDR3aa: CASSAYTGSDSPLHF
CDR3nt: TGTGCCAGCAGCGCCTATACAGGGTCGGATTCACCCCTCCACTTT

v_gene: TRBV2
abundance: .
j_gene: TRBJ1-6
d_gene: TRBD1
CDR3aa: CASWLGQGNSPLHF
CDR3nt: TGTGCCAGCTGGCTGGGACAGGGAAATTCACCCCTCCACTTT

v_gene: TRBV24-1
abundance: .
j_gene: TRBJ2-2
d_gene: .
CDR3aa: CATQVNTGELFF
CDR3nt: TGTGCCACTCAGGTGAACACCGGGGAGCTGTTTTTT

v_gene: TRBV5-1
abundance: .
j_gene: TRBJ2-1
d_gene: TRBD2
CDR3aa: CASSLSGRSSNEQFF
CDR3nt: TGCGCCAGCAGCTTGTCCGGGAGGAGTAGCAATGAGCAGTTCTTC

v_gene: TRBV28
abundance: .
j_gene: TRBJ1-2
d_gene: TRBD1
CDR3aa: CASSPNPGQGAVGYTF
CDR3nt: TGTGCCAGCAGTCCAAACCCGGGACAGGGGGCGGTTGGCTACACCTTC

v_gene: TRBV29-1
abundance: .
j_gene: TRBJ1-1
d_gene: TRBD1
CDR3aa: CSGGQGPFGTEAFF
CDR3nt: TGCAGCGGCGGACAGGGACCCTTCGGCACTGAAGCTTTCTTT

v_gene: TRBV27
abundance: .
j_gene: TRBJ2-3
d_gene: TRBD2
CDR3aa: CATQYRGLAGGAFLTDTQYF
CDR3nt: TGTGCCACCCAATACCGGGGTCTAGCGGGGGGAGCATTTCTCACAGATACGCAGTATTTT

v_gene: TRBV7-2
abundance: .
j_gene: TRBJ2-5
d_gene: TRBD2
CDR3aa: CASSTRTSGIETQYF
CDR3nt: TGTGCCAGCAGCACCAGGACTAGCGGGATAGAAACCCAGTACTTC

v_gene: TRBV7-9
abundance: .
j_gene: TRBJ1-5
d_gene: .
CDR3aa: CASSLPGSNQPQHF
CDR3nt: TGTGCCAGCAGCTTACCGGGTAGCAATCAGCCCCAGCATTTT

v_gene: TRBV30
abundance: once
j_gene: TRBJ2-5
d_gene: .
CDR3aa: CAWSPRALQETQYF
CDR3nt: TGTGCCTGGAGTCCCAGGGCTTTACAAGAGACCCAGTACTTC

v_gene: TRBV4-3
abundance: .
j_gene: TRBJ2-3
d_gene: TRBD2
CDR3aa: CASSQDGASGIDTQYF
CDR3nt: TGCGCCAGCAGCCAAGATGGGGCTAGCGGGATAGATACGCAGTATTTT

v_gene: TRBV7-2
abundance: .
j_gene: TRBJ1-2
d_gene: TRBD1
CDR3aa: CASSLTTGAFGYTF
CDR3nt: TGTGCCAGCAGCTTAACGACAGGGGCATTTGGCTACACCTTC

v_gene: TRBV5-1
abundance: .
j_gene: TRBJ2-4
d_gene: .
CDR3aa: CASSFPRGTKNIQYF
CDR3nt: TGCGCCAGCAGCTTCCCTCGGGGTACCAAAAACATTCAGTACTTC

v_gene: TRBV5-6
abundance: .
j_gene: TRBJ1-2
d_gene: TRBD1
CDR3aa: CASSLGDRANYGYTF
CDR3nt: TGTGCCAGCAGCTTGGGGGACAGAGCTAACTATGGCTACACCTTC

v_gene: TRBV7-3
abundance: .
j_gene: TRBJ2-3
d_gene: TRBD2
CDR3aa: CASSIAGGSSDTQYF
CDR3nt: TGTGCCAGCAGTATAGCGGGAGGGTCGTCGGATACGCAGTATTTT

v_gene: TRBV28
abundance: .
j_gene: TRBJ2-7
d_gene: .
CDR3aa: CASSSVHRDSYEQYF
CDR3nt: TGTGCCAGCAGTTCCGTGCACAGGGACTCCTACGAGCAGTACTTC

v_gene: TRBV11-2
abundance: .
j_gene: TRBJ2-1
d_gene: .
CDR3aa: CASSLTTGAYNEQFF
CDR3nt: TGTGCCAGCAGCTTAACGACAGGCGCTTACAATGAGCAGTTCTTC

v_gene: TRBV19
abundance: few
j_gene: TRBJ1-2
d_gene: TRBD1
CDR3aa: CASSGTGRYGYTF
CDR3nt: TGTGCCAGTAGTGGGACAGGGCGGTATGGCTACACCTTC

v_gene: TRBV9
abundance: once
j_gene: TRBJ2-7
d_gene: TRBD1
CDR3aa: CASSVEPQGLSSYEQYF
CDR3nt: TGTGCCAGCAGCGTAGAACCACAGGGGTTAAGCTCCTACGAGCAGTACTTC

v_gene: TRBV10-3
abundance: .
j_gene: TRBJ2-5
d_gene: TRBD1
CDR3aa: CATARDRGDETQYF
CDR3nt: TGTGCCACCGCCCGGGACAGGGGGGACGAGACCCAGTACTTC

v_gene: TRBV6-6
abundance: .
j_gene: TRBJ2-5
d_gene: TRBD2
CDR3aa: CASSPPRTSGRNWTLETQYF
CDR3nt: TGTGCCAGCAGTCCCCCGCGGACTAGCGGGAGAAACTGGACGTTGGAGACCCAGTACTTC

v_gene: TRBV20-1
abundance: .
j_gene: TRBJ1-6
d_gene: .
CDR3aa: CSASPRGSFNSPLHF
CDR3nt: TGCAGTGCTAGTCCAAGGGGGTCGTTTAATTCACCCCTCCACTTT